One and the same sample provided the 22 T cell receptor beta chains below, sequenced in a study of neoadjuvant anti-PD-1 for oral cavity cancer. Described time point: after neoadjuvant nivolumab, at surgical resection. Sequencing used immunoSEQ multiplex PCR; TCRdb keeps in-frame clones, though not all of them. The table lists more than 11,000 clones, around 74% of them singletons, with less than 3% in the top ten. This specimen consisted of PBMCs, obtained after nivolumab (anti-PD-1) treatment. Receptor source: a person aged 35-80 years with oral cavity squamous cell carcinoma.

The CDR3 DNA follows: TGCGCCAGCAGCTTGGGACTAGGTGTGACCCAGTACTTC. Protein sequence: CASSLGLGVTQYF. The rearrangement links TRBV5-1 to TRBJ2-5; D is possibly TRBD2 (6 bases). The CDR3 loop spans 13 amino acids. Germline V gene data show CDR1 as SGHRS and CDR2 as YFSETQ. The germline V and J ends were trimmed by 0 bases and 7 bases, with 10 bases remaining between them.

The V gene is TRBV9, the J gene TRBJ2-1; 9 bases agree with TRBD1. Trimming took 1 base from V and 7 from J; bases not matched to a gene: 6. The length of the CDR3 is 15 residues. Germline V gene data show CDR1 as SGDLS and CDR2 as YYNGEE. CDR3 loop: CASSVRGQGDNEQFF. CDR3 nucleotides: TGTGCCAGCAGCGTAAGGGGACAGGGTGATAATGAGCAGTTCTTC.

The chain joins TRBV19 to TRBJ2-1; D gene ambiguous. Per the germline V gene, CDR1 is LNHDA and CDR2 is SQIVND (reference sequence). The CDR3 is 14 amino acids. V was shortened by 7 bases and J by 4 bases, with 14 bases between the two germline ends. Written as DNA, the CDR3 is TGTGCCAGTACGGCCAGCGCGATTTACAATGAGCAGTTCTTC. It is translated as CASTASAIYNEQFF.

The V call is TRBV5-1, the J call TRBJ2-3; D possibly corresponds to TRBD2 (5 bases). Trimming took 4 bases from V and 3 from J, leaving 9 bases between them. This CDR3 contains 13 residues. The germline V gene encodes CDR1 SGHRS and CDR2 YFSETQ. Here the CDR3 DNA reads TGCGCCAGCAGCGTAGGAGGAACAGATACGCAGTATTTT. Its translation: CASSVGGTDTQYF.

The chain employs TRBV6-5 and TRBJ2-5; unclear D gene. Germline V gene data show CDR1 as MNHEY and CDR2 as SVGAGI. Trimming shortened V by 5 bases and J by 1 base, and 8 bases separated the two germline ends. The CDR3 runs to 13 residues. CDR3 protein: CASSLGVQETQYF. The CDR3 coding sequence is TGTGCCAGCAGTCTGGGCGTCCAAGAGACCCAGTACTTC.

The rearrangement joins TRBV2 to TRBJ1-5, with D tentatively TRBD1 (5 bases). CDR1 and CDR2 (germline): SNHLY, FYNNEI. Trimming took 2 bases from V and 4 from J, leaving 9 bases between them. The CDR3 sequence is 14 residues long. As DNA, the CDR3 is TGTGCCAGCAGTGAACCCAGGGCGAATCAGCCCCAGCATTTT. Protein: CASSEPRANQPQHF. Filled out from reference TRBV2 and TRBJ1-5, the complete variable domain reads EPEVTQTPSHQVTQMGQEVILRCVPISNHLYFYWYRQILGQKVEFLVSFYNNEISEKSEIFDDQFSVERPDGSNFTLKIRSTKLEDSAMYFCASSEPRANQPQHFGDGTRLSIL.

The chain carries TRBV9 and TRBJ2-5, with D perhaps given as TRBD1 or TRBD2 (6 bases each). Germline V CDR1 and CDR2: SGDLS, YYNGEE. This CDR3 region has 16 residues. The V end lost 4 bases, the J end lost 2 bases, and 18 bases lay between the germline ends. In nucleotides, the CDR3 is TGTGCCAGCAGCAGGGGGGATCGGAGGGGACAAGAGACCCAGTACTTC. Its translation: CASSRGDRRGQETQYF. Based on the CDR3 plus reference TRBV9 and TRBJ2-5, the full variable domain is DSGVTQTPKHLITATGQRVTLRCSPRSGDLSVYWYQQSLDQGLQFLIQYYNGEERAKGNILERFSAQQFPDLHSELNLSSLELGDSALYFCASSRGDRRGQETQYFGPGTRLLVL.

This chain links TRBV6-5 with TRBJ2-4, with D unclear. Trimming took 0 bases from V and 2 from J, leaving 8 bases between them. Germline V gene data show CDR1 as MNHEY and CDR2 as SVGAGI. The CDR3 consists of 15 residues. The CDR3 loop reads CASSYSGMTKNIQYF. CDR3 nucleotide sequence: TGTGCCAGCAGTTACTCGGGGATGACCAAAAACATTCAGTACTTC.

This clone was observed a handful of times. The CDR3 protein is CASSFLGQGVVSGANVLTF. The CDR3 nucleotides are TGTGCCAGCAGTTTTCTCGGGCAGGGGGTAGTCTCTGGGGCCAACGTCCTGACTTTC. This chain links TRBV28 with TRBJ2-6, with 7 bases matching TRBD1. The CDR3 length is 19 residues. Germline V lookup: CDR1 MDHEN, CDR2 SYDVKM. With V trimmed by 3 bases and J by 0 bases, 11 bases remained unmatched.

This clone was seen only a few times. This chain uses TRBV29-1 with TRBJ2-5, with 7 bases fitting TRBD1. The CDR3 consists of 11 residues. The V and J ends lost 7 bases and 5 bases, in that order; junction bases with no gene match: 4. Germline lookup yields CDR1 SQVTM and CDR2 ANQGSEA. The CDR3 region has the DNA TGCAGCGGAAGACAGGGTGAGACCCAGTACTTC. The encoded protein is CSGRQGETQYF.

The chain links TRBV28 to TRBJ2-7; a possible D gene is TRBD2 (5 bases). V was trimmed by 6 bases and J by 0 bases, leaving 15 bases between them. Germline-derived CDR1 and CDR2 are MDHEN and SYDVKM. This CDR3 contains 15 residues. CDR3 bases: TGTGCCAGCAGAAGTGGAGGCTACTCCTCCTACGAGCAGTACTTC. Its translation is CASRSGGYSSYEQYF.

This clone was seen a single time. V is TRBV5-4 and J is TRBJ2-6, with 7 bases fitting TRBD2. The germline V gene encodes CDR1 SGHNT and CDR2 YYREEE (reference sequence). This CDR3 region has 17 residues. Unmatched junction bases numbered 11, after V lost 4 bases and J lost 4 bases. The CDR3: CASSPGGTLRGANVLTF. The CDR3 coding sequence is TGTGCCAGCAGCCCCGGGGGGACCTTACGAGGGGCCAACGTCCTGACTTTC.

The rearrangement links TRBV5-4 to TRBJ2-1, with 12 bases matching TRBD2. V lost 4 bases, J lost 2 bases, and 1 base stayed unmatched. CDR1 is SGHNT and CDR2 is YYREEE in the germline V gene (reference sequence). This CDR3 comprises 15 residues. CDR3 loop: CASSLAGGAYNEQFF. In nucleotides, the CDR3 is TGTGCCAGCAGCCTAGCGGGAGGGGCCTACAATGAGCAGTTCTTC.

This clone occurred a few times. The genes are TRBV6-4 and TRBJ2-2, with a weak D call TRBD2 (5 bases). The CDR3 loop spans 14 amino acids. Deletions cut 0 bases from V and 3 bases from J, with 5 bases between. Germline-derived CDR1 and CDR2 are MRHNA and SNTAGT. The CDR3 loop reads CASSDSLDTGELFF. CDR3 DNA sequence: TGTGCCAGCAGTGACTCACTAGACACCGGGGAGCTGTTTTTT.

Concerning this clone itself: The junction differs from germline at one of its ends, possibly a read error. V is TRBV7-7 and J is TRBJ2-3; 7 bases line up with TRBD1. The CDR3 totals 17 residues. The germline V gene has CDR1 SSHAT and CDR2 FNYEAQ (reference sequence). The CDR3 sequence: CASSETPPGQITDTQYF. DNA for the CDR3: TGTGCTAGCAGCGAAACCCCACCGGGACAGATCACAGATACGCAGTATTTT. The complete variable domain, with remaining parts taken from reference TRBV7-7 and TRBJ2-3, reads GAGVSQSPRYKVTKRGQDVTLRCDPISSHATLYWYQQALGQGPEFLTYFNYEAQPDKSGLPSDRFSAERPEGSISTLTIQRTEQRDSAMYRCASSETPPGQITDTQYFGPGTRLTVL.

The V call is TRBV7-6, the J call TRBJ2-2, with D tentatively TRBD1 (5 bases). V lost 3 bases to trimming and J lost 1 base, with 12 bases between them. This CDR3 spans 16 amino acids. The germline gives CDR1 SGHVS, CDR2 FNYEAQ. The CDR3 coding sequence is TGTGCCAGCAGCTTGGTACAAGGACAGAACACCGGGGAGCTGTTTTTT. Encoded protein: CASSLVQGQNTGELFF.

The chain recombines TRBV27 with TRBJ1-3; unclear D gene. Trimming removed 7 bases from V and 0 bases from J, with 7 bases in between. The CDR3 loop spans 13 amino acids. Germline values: CDR1 MNHEY, CDR2 SMNVEV (reference sequence). CDR3 amino acids: CASISDSGNTIYF. Here the CDR3 DNA reads TGTGCCAGCATTTCCGACTCTGGAAACACCATATATTTT.

This chain uses TRBV7-9 with TRBJ2-1; 9 bases align to TRBD2. From germline, CDR1 is SEHNR and CDR2 FQNEAQ (reference sequence). The junction had 5 bases not matched to a gene; V was cut back by 3 bases and J by 8 bases. This CDR3 is 14 amino acids long. The CDR3 region has the DNA TGTGCCAGCAGCTTTAGCGGGGGTTGGGATGAGCAGTTCTTC. Translated: CASSFSGGWDEQFF.

V and J are TRBV27 and TRBJ2-2; D ambiguous. Trimming cost V 6 bases and J 6 bases, with 14 bases left between them. The CDR3 is 14 amino acids. The germline CDR1 and CDR2 sequences are MNHEY and SMNVEV (reference sequence). In DNA, the CDR3 is TGTGCCAGCAGAGGCCTAACGGAAGCCGGGGAGCTGTTTTTT. This gives the protein CASRGLTEAGELFF.

The chain has TRBV4-2 and TRBJ2-7; D remains unclear. Per germline, CDR1 LGHNA and CDR2 YNFKEQ. The CDR3 covers 13 residues. Trimming took off 0 bases at V and 4 bases at J, with 7 bases between the two ends. CDR3 protein: CASSQEWGYEQYF. DNA for the CDR3: TGTGCCAGCAGCCAAGAATGGGGTTACGAGCAGTACTTC.

This chain uses TRBV5-8 with TRBJ2-3; 7 bases align to TRBD1. Germline V gene sequence: CDR1 SGHTS, CDR2 YDEGEE. Unmatched junction bases numbered 12, after V lost 4 bases and J lost 4 bases. This CDR3 contains 16 residues. CDR3 loop: CASSQDRLRDSDTQYF. In DNA, the CDR3 is TGTGCCAGCAGCCAGGACAGGCTGCGTGATTCAGATACGCAGTATTTT.

This clone has a handful of counts. This chain uses TRBV6-4 with TRBJ2-2; D remains unclear. There are 13 residues in the CDR3. Germline-derived CDR1 and CDR2 are MRHNA and SNTAGT. Trimming took 5 bases from V and 2 from J, leaving 6 bases between them. CDR3 bases: TGTGCCAGCAGTCCCTTTAACACCGGGGAGCTGTTTTTT. It translates to CASSPFNTGELFF.